This T cell receptor (beta chain) was identified during a study of graft-versus-host responses after intestinal transplantation. General study findings and limits: Allograft clonal ratios (graft-versus-host to host-versus-graft) were high in patients who had graft-donor T cell macrochimerism.

This clone has a handful of counts. V was pared by 1 base and J by 7 bases, with 7 bases of the junction left unmatched. Germline CDR1 LNHNV, CDR2 YYDKDF (reference sequence). The CDR3 has 15 amino acids. The repertoire was sequenced with immunoSEQ multiplex PCR; TCRdb's copy has only in-frame clones and lacks some. The sample shows 11,000 to 15,000 clones, approximately 30% of them seen only once. The authors seeded about 200,000 CFSE-labeled responder cells together with about 200,000 irradiated stimulator cells tagged with violet dye. Sorting was performed after the reaction on proliferating CFSE-low CD3+CD4+ and CD3+CD8+ responders.

The TCR originated in a human patient who received an intestinal transplant. Sequenced here: alloreactive CD4+ T cells from a mixed lymphocyte reaction culture, sampled before intestinal transplant. Described subset: CFSE-low proliferating T cells sorted from approximately six-day pre-transplant mixed lymphocyte reaction (GvH or HvG direction). The genes are TRBV15 and TRBJ1-5, with TRBD1 identical over 7 bases. In DNA form, the CDR3 reads TGTGCCACCAGCAGAGGAGACAGGGCCTACCAGCCCCAGCATTTT. It encodes CATSRGDRAYQPQHF. Together with reference TRBV15 and TRBJ1-5, the CDR3 gives the full variable domain: DAMVIQNPRYQVTQFGKPVTLSCSQTLNHNVMYWYQQKSSQAPKLLFHYYDKDFNNEADTPDNFQSRRPNTSFCFLDIRSPGLGDTAMYLCATSRGDRAYQPQHFGDGTRLSIL.